The present TCR beta chain was sequenced within a study of molecular identifiers for immune sequencing clone quantification. Whole-study results and caveats: Reportedly, one cell's Jurkat TCR RNA was detected within 1,200,000 naive CD8 cells.

One entry per CDR3 protein, called by TCRdb with MiXCR from the PCR reads. The data show approximately 40,000 distinct CDR3 sequences, 24% seen once. V was cut by 4 bases and J by 10 bases, with 16 bases left in between. The CDR3 spans 14 residues. The V gene's germline CDR1 is MNHEY and CDR2 SMNVEV (reference sequence). Naive CD8 T cells underwent sorting with the CD8+CD4-CCR7+CD45RA+ definition. The sample holds one count of this clonotype. Antigen specificity is unknown. With a much larger clone just one base away, this may be a read error. The clonotype originates from a human donor in good health. Some libraries in this study had Jurkat cell RNA spiked in. J is TRBJ2-2 and V is TRBV27; the D gene could be TRBD1 or TRBD2 (5 bases each). The sample taken for sequencing was naive CD8+ T cells from blood, with Jurkat cell RNA spiked in. The subset denotes: FACS-sorted CD8+CD4-CCR7+CD45RA+ naive T cells. CDR3 nucleotide sequence: TGTGCCAGCAGTTACATTGGGGGAGCCGAGGAGCTGTTTTTT. This encodes CASSYIGGAEELFF.